The rows below give T cell receptor beta chains drawn from one sample of a study of CD8 T cells in Susac syndrome. TCRdb redid the calling of the immunoSEQ multiplex PCR reads with MiXCR, one entry per CDR3 protein. The sample lists fewer than 300,000 distinct CDR3 sequences; approximately 84% were seen once. The sequencing input was CD8+ T cells from PBMCs. The receptors here all came from a human donor with multiple sclerosis. The CDR3 runs from the conserved cysteine through the conserved F or W. Fields, in order: V gene, D gene, clone size, J gene, CDR3 DNA, CDR3 protein. D genes are given only for firm matches. Part of the rows lack a size; the others show once, few, many or a class for expanded clones.

V: TRBV2
D: -
size: -
J: TRBJ2-7
DNA: TGTGCCACCCGGGGGCAGGGGGTTACCTACGAGCAGTACTTC
CDR3: CATRGQGVTYEQYF

V: TRBV5-1
D: -
size: -
J: TRBJ1-2
DNA: TGCGCCAGCAGCTCCCTCCGCAAGACCGAACGAGGGAACTATGGCTACACCTTC
CDR3: CASSSLRKTERGNYGYTF

V: TRBV3-1
D: TRBD2
size: few
J: TRBJ2-7
DNA: TGTGCCAGCAGCCCGGGACTAGCGGGAGACTACGAGCAGTACTTC
CDR3: CASSPGLAGDYEQYF

V: TRBV4-1
D: -
size: -
J: TRBJ2-1
DNA: TGCGCCAGCAGCCACAGGCCCCTAGCGTCTTCCTACAATGAGCAGTTCTTC
CDR3: CASSHRPLASSYNEQFF

V: TRBV7-9
D: -
size: -
J: TRBJ2-5
DNA: TGTGCCAGCAGCTTAACGATCGCAACATATCAAGAGACCCAGTACTTC
CDR3: CASSLTIATYQETQYF

V: TRBV27
D: TRBD1
size: -
J: TRBJ1-2
DNA: TGTGCCAGCAGCGAGGGCCAGGGACAGGGAAGGATCTATGGCTACACCTTC
CDR3: CASSEGQGQGRIYGYTF

V: TRBV12-3/TRBV12-4
D: TRBD2
size: -
J: TRBJ2-7
DNA: TGTGCCAGCGCCAGGGGGACTAGCAGCGAGCAGTACTTC
CDR3: CASARGTSSEQYF

V: TRBV7-9
D: TRBD1
size: -
J: TRBJ2-1
DNA: TGTGCCAGCGCAGGGACAGGGGGCGCTTATGAGCAGTTCTTC
CDR3: CASAGTGGAYEQFF

V: TRBV28
D: TRBD1
size: -
J: TRBJ2-4
DNA: TGTGCCAGCAGTCCCGGGACAGGGATTAGGGCCAAAAACATTCAGTACTTC
CDR3: CASSPGTGIRAKNIQYF

V: TRBV27
D: TRBD2
size: -
J: TRBJ2-1
DNA: TGTGCCAGCAGTCCTCTAGCGGGAGGGTTGAATGAGCAGTTCTTC
CDR3: CASSPLAGGLNEQFF

V: TRBV3-1
D: TRBD1
size: -
J: TRBJ2-7
DNA: TGTGCCAGCAGCCAAGGATTACGGGTTAACAGGGGATCCTACGAGCAGTACTTC
CDR3: CASSQGLRVNRGSYEQYF

V: TRBV6-5
D: -
size: -
J: TRBJ1-6
DNA: TGTGCCCTCCATGGTAATTCACCCCTCCACTTT
CDR3: CALHGNSPLHF

V: TRBV20-1
D: TRBD1
size: -
J: TRBJ2-6
DNA: TGCAGTGCTATTCGGACAGGGACGGGGGCCAACGTCCTGACTTTC
CDR3: CSAIRTGTGANVLTF

V: TRBV9
D: TRBD2
size: -
J: TRBJ2-1
DNA: TGTGCCAGCAGCGTAGGGACTAGCGGGAGGGGGAATGAGCAGTTCTTC
CDR3: CASSVGTSGRGNEQFF

V: TRBV9
D: TRBD2
size: -
J: TRBJ2-7
DNA: TGTGCCAGCAGCGTAGCGAGTAGCGGGAGGCCCTACGAGCAGTACTTC
CDR3: CASSVASSGRPYEQYF

V: TRBV7-6
D: -
size: -
J: TRBJ1-5
DNA: TGTGCCAGCAGCTTAGAAGCTTCGAGCAATCAGCCCCAGCATTTT
CDR3: CASSLEASSNQPQHF

V: TRBV5-1
D: -
size: -
J: TRBJ2-1
DNA: TGCGCCAGCAGCCCCTTCCACCCGAACGGGAGCTCCTACAATGAGCAGTTCTTC
CDR3: CASSPFHPNGSSYNEQFF

V: TRBV6-1
D: TRBD1
size: -
J: TRBJ1-2
DNA: TGTGCCAGCTTTCCACCGGGACAGGGGGCGGTTGGCTACACCTTC
CDR3: CASFPPGQGAVGYTF

V: TRBV9
D: TRBD2
size: once
J: TRBJ2-1
DNA: TGTGCCAGCAGCCCTAGCGGGAGCCTCTCCTACAATGAGCAGTTCTTC
CDR3: CASSPSGSLSYNEQFF

V: TRBV7-9
D: TRBD1
size: -
J: TRBJ2-5
DNA: TGTGCCAGCAGCTCGAACAGGGGCAGGGAGACCCAGTACTTC
CDR3: CASSSNRGRETQYF

V: TRBV27
D: -
size: -
J: TRBJ2-1
DNA: TGTGCCAGCAGTTTATCTTTTGCCAATGAGCAGTTCTTC
CDR3: CASSLSFANEQFF

V: TRBV5-5
D: -
size: -
J: TRBJ2-1
DNA: TGTGCCAGCAGCTTGGAGGGCAGGAGTTCTGAGCAGTTCTTC
CDR3: CASSLEGRSSEQFF

V: TRBV6-1
D: TRBD1
size: -
J: TRBJ1-6
DNA: TGTGCCAGCAGTGACTTCCCGGGACAGGGGAATTCACCCCTCCACTTT
CDR3: CASSDFPGQGNSPLHF

V: TRBV27
D: TRBD2
size: -
J: TRBJ2-6
DNA: TGTGCCAGCAGTTCCAGACTAGCGGGAGTACCGGCCGGGGCCAACGTCCTGACTTTC
CDR3: CASSSRLAGVPAGANVLTF

V: TRBV28
D: -
size: once
J: TRBJ2-1
DNA: TGTGCCAGCAGCCCCCGTGGGCGCGTTTACAATGAGCAGTTCTTC
CDR3: CASSPRGRVYNEQFF

V: TRBV2
D: -
size: -
J: TRBJ1-5
DNA: TGTGCCAGCAGTGAGGCAATGGGTCAGCCCCAGCATTTT
CDR3: CASSEAMGQPQHF

V: TRBV12-3/TRBV12-4
D: TRBD2
size: -
J: TRBJ2-7
DNA: TGTGCCAGCAGTCTCAGCGGGAGGGCCTTCTACGAGCAGTACTTC
CDR3: CASSLSGRAFYEQYF

V: TRBV27
D: -
size: -
J: TRBJ2-2
DNA: TGTGCCAGCACGAGCGGGCCCGGGGAGCTGTTTTTT
CDR3: CASTSGPGELFF

V: TRBV2
D: -
size: -
J: TRBJ1-1
DNA: TGTGCCAGCAGTGATTCGTGGGAAGCTTTCTTT
CDR3: CASSDSWEAFF

V: TRBV25-1
D: -
size: -
J: TRBJ2-7
DNA: TGTGCCAGCAGATCAGGGGACCGCTACGAGCAGTACTTC
CDR3: CASRSGDRYEQYF

V: TRBV28
D: TRBD2
size: once
J: TRBJ2-7
DNA: TGTGCCAGCAGTCCCGGGACTAGCCGCCACGAGCAGTACTTC
CDR3: CASSPGTSRHEQYF

V: TRBV6-5
D: -
size: -
J: TRBJ1-2
DNA: TGTGCCAGCAGTTATTTTGGGGGAAGTGGCTACACCTTC
CDR3: CASSYFGGSGYTF

V: TRBV3-1
D: TRBD2
size: once
J: TRBJ2-2
DNA: TGTGCCAGCAGCCAAGATTCAAGCGGGAGACCCGGGGAGCTGTTTTTT
CDR3: CASSQDSSGRPGELFF

V: TRBV28
D: TRBD2
size: once
J: TRBJ2-7
DNA: TGTGCCAGCAGTTTCGGACTAGCGGATGCCTACGAGCAGTACTTC
CDR3: CASSFGLADAYEQYF

V: TRBV10-3
D: -
size: -
J: TRBJ2-3
DNA: TGTGCCATCAGTGAGTCGAAAAGCGGAACAATTTTAGATACGCAGTATTTT
CDR3: CAISESKSGTILDTQYF

V: TRBV20-1
D: -
size: -
J: TRBJ2-7
DNA: TGCAGTGCTAGAGAGGGGTTTGGGTTCTACGAGCAGTACTTC
CDR3: CSAREGFGFYEQYF

V: TRBV11-2
D: TRBD1
size: -
J: TRBJ1-3
DNA: TGTGCCAGCAGCTTAGACGGGACAGCAATCGGAAACACCATATATTTT
CDR3: CASSLDGTAIGNTIYF

V: TRBV27
D: -
size: -
J: TRBJ2-5
DNA: TGTGCCAGCAGTTTCCGTAGGGGTTACCAAGAGACCCAGTACTTC
CDR3: CASSFRRGYQETQYF

V: TRBV4-1
D: TRBD2
size: -
J: TRBJ2-1
DNA: TGCGCCAGCAGCCAAGATGGGGGGAGGGTCTCCTACAATGAGCAGTTCTTC
CDR3: CASSQDGGRVSYNEQFF

V: TRBV10-2
D: TRBD1
size: -
J: TRBJ2-7
DNA: TGCGCCAGCAGAGGACAGGTACACTCGGCCTACGAGCAGTACTTC
CDR3: CASRGQVHSAYEQYF